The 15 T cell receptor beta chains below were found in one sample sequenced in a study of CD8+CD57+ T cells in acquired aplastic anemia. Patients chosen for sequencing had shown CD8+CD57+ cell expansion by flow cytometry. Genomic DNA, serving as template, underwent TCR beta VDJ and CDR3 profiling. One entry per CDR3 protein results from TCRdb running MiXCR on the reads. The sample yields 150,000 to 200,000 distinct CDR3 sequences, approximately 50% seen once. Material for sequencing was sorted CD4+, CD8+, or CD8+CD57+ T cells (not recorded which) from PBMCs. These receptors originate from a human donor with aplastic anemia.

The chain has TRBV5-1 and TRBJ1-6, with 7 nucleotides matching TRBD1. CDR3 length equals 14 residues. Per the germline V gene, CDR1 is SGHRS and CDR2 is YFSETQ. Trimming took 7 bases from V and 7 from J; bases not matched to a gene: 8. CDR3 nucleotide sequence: TGCGCCAGCGGAACCGGGACAGTGAATTCACCCCTCCACTTT. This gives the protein CASGTGTVNSPLHF.

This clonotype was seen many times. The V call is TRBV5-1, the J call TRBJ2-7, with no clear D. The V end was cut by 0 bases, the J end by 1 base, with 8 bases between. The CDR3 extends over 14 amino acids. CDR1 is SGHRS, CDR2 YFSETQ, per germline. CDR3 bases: TGCGCCAGCAGCTTGGGGGCATTGTCCTACGAGCAGTACTTC. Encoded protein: CASSLGALSYEQYF.

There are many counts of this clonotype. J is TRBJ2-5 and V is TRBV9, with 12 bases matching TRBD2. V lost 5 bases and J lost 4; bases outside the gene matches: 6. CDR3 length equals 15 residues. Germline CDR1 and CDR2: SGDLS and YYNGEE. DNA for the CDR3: TGTGCCAGCAGTCGACTAGCGGGAGTTTCAGAGACCCAGTACTTC. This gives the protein CASSRLAGVSETQYF.

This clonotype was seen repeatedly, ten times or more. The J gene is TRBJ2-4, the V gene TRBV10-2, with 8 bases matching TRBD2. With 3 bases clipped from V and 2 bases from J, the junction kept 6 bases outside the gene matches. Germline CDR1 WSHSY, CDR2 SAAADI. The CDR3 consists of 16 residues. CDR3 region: CASSEPAGGPKNIQYF. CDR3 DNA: TGCGCCAGCAGTGAACCGGCGGGGGGCCCCAAAAACATTCAGTACTTC.

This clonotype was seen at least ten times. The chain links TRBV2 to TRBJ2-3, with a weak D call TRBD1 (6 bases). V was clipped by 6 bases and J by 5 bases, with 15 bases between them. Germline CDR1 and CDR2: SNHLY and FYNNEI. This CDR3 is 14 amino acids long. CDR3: CASRQGHVKDTQYF. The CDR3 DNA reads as TGTGCCAGCAGGCAGGGACATGTTAAAGATACGCAGTATTTT.

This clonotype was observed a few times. The CDR3 DNA reads as TGCAGCGTTGAAAAAGCGGACAGGGTAGAGACCCAGTACTTC. It translates to CSVEKADRVETQYF. J is TRBJ2-5 and V is TRBV29-1; 8 bases match TRBD1. There are 14 residues in the CDR3. V lost 2 bases and J lost 4; bases outside the gene matches: 6. Germline lookup yields CDR1 SQVTM and CDR2 ANQGSEA.

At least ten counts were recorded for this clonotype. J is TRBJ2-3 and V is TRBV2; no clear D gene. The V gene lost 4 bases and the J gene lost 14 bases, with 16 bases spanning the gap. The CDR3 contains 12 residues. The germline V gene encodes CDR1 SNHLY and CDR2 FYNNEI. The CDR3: CASSVFSRWGYF. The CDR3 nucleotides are TGTGCCAGCAGTGTATTTAGCCGATGGGGGTATTTT.

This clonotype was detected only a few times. The CDR3 nucleotides read TGTGCCAGCAGCCTTGGGTATTTCGAGCAGTACTTC. It specifies CASSLGYFEQYF. The V gene is TRBV7-9, the J gene TRBJ2-7; no definite D call. Germline CDR1 reads SEHNR; CDR2 reads FQNEAQ (reference sequence). This CDR3 is built from 12 residues. Trimming took off 5 bases at V and 6 bases at J, with 11 bases between the two ends.

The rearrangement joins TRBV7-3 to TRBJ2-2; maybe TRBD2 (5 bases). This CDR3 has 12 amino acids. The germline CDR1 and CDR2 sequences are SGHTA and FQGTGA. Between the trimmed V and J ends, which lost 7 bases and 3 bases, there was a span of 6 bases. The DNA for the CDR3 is TGTGCCAGCACCGGGGACACCGGGGAGCTGTTTTTT. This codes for CASTGDTGELFF.

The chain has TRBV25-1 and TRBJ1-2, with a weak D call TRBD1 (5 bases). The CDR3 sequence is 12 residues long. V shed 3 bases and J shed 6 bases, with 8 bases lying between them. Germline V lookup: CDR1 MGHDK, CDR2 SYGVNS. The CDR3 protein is CASSDRADGYTF. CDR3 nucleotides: TGTGCCAGCAGTGACAGGGCGGATGGCTACACCTTC.

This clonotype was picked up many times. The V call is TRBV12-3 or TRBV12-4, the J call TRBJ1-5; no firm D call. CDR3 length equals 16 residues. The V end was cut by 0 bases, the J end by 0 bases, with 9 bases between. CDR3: CASSLARIFSNQPQHF. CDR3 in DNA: TGTGCCAGCAGTTTAGCGCGCATCTTTAGCAATCAGCCCCAGCATTTT.

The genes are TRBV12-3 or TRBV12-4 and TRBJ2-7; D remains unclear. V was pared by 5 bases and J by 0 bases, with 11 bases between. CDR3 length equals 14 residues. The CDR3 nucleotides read TGTGCCAGCAGTCCACGGAAGGGCTCCTACGAGCAGTACTTC. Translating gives CASSPRKGSYEQYF.

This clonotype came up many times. The CDR3 nucleotides are TGCGCCAGCAGCTTTACCTCCGGGACTAGCGGGAGCTGGAGCTACGAGCAGTACTTC. Translating gives CASSFTSGTSGSWSYEQYF. The chain recombines TRBV5-1 with TRBJ2-7; TRBD2 matches 14 bases. The germline V gene has CDR1 SGHRS and CDR2 YFSETQ. The CDR3 has 19 residues. After removal of 2 bases from V and 3 bases from J, the junction contained 13 bases not matched to a gene.

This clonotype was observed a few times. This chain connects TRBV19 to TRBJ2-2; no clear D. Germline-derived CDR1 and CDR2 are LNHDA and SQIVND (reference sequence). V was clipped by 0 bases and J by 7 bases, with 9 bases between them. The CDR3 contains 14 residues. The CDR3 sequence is CASSIDRAGGELFF. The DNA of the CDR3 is TGTGCCAGTAGTATAGATAGGGCTGGCGGGGAGCTGTTTTTT.

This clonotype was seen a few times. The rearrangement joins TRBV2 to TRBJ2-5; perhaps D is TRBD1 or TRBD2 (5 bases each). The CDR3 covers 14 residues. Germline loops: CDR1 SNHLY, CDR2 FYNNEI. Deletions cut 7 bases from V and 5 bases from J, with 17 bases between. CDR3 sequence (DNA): TGTGCCAGCAAAGGGCCGGCCAGGGAGGAGACCCAGTACTTC. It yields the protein CASKGPAREETQYF.